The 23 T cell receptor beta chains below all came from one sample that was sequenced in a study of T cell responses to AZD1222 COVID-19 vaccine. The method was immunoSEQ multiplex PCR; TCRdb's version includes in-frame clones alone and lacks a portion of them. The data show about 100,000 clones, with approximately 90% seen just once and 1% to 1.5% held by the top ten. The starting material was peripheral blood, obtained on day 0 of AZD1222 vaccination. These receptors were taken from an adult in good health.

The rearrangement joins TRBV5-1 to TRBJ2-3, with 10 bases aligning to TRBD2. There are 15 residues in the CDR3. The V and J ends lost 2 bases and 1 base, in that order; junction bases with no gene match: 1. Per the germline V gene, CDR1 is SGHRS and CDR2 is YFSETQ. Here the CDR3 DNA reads TGCGCCAGCAGCTTTCTAGCGGGGGGCACAGATACGCAGTATTTT. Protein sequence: CASSFLAGGTDTQYF.

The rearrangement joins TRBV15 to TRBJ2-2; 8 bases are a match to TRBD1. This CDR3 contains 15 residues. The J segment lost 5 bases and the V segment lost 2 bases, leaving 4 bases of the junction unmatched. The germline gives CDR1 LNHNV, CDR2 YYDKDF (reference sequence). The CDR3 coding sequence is TGTGCCACCAGCAGAACGGGACAGGTAACCGGGGAGCTGTTTTTT. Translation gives CATSRTGQVTGELFF.

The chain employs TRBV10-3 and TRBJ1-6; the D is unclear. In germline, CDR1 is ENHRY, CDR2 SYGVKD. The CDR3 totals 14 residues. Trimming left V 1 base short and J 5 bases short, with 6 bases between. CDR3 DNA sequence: TGTGCCATCAGTGAGTGGCAGAATAATTCACCCCTCCACTTT. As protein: CAISEWQNNSPLHF.

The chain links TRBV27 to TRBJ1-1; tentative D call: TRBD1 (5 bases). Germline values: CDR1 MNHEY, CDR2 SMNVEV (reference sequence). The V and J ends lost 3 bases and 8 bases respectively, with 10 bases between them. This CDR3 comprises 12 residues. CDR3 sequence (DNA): TGTGCCAGCAGTTTCGGGGGACGAGAAGCTTTCTTT. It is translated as CASSFGGREAFF.

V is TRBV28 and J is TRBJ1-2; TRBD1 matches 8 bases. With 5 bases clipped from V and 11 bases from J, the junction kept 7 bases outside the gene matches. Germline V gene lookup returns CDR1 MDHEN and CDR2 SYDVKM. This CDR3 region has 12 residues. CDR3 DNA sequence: TGTGCCAGCAGTCCTCCACAGGGGGGATACACCTTC. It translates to CASSPPQGGYTF.

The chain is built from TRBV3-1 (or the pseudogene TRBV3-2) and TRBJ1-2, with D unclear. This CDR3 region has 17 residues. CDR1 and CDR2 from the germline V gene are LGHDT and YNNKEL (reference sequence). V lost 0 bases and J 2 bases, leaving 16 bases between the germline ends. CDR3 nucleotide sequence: TGTGCCAGCAGCCAAGAGTTTCCTGAGGTCAGAAACTATGGCTACACCTTC. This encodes CASSQEFPEVRNYGYTF.

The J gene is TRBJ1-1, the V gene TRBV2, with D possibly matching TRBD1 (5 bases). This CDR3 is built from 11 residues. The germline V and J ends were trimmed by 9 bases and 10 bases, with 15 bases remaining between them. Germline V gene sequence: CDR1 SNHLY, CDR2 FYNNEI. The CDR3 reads CASRLGVGAFF. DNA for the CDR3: TGTGCCAGTAGACTGGGGGTTGGAGCTTTCTTT.

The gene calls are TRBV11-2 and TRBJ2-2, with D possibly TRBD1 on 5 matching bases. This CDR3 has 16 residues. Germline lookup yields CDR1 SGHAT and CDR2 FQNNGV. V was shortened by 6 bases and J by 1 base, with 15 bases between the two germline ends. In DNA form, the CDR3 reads TGTGCCAGCAGGAACCCGAGGCAGGGGAACACCGGGGAGCTGTTTTTT. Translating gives CASRNPRQGNTGELFF.

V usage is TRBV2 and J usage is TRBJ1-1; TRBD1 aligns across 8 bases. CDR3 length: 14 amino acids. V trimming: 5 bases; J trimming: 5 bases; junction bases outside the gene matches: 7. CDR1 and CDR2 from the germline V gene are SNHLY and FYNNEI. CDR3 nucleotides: TGTGCCAGCAGTATTTCCGGGACAGGTACTGAAGCTTTCTTT. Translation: CASSISGTGTEAFF.

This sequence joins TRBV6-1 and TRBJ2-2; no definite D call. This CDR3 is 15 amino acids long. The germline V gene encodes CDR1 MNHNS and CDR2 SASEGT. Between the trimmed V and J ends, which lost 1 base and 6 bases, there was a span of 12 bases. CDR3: CASSEEELGSGELFF. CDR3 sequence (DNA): TGTGCCAGCAGTGAAGAGGAGCTGGGGTCCGGGGAGCTGTTTTTT.

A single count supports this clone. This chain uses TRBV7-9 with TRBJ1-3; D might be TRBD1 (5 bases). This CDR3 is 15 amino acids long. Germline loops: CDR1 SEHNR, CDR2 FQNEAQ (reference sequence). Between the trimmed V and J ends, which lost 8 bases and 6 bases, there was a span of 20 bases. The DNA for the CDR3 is TGTGCCAGCGCTATCACACTGGGGGGATTAAACACCATATATTTT. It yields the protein CASAITLGGLNTIYF.

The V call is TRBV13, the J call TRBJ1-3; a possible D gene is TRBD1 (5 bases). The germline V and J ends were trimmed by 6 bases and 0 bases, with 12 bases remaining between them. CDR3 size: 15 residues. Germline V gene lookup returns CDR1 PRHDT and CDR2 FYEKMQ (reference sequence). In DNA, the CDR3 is TGTGCCAGCAGATCCAGGGATTACTCTGGAAACACCATATATTTT. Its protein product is CASRSRDYSGNTIYF.

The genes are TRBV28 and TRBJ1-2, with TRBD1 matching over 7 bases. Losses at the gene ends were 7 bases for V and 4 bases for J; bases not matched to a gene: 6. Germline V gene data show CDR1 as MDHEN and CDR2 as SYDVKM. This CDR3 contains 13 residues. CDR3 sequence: CASTPGGAYGYTF. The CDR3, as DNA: TGTGCCAGCACCCCAGGGGGTGCCTATGGCTACACCTTC.

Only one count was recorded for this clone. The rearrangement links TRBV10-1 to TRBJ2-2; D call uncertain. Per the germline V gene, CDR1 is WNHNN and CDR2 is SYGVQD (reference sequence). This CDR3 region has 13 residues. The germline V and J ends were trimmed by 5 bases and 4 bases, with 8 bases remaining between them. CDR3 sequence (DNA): TGCGCCAGCAGTCGGACGGCCACCGGGGAGCTGTTTTTT. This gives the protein CASSRTATGELFF.

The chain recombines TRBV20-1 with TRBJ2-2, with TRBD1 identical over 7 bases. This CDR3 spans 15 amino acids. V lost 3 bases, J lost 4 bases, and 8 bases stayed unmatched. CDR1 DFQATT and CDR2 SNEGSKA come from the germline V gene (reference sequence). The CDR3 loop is CSASWQGVGTGELFF. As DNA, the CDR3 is TGCAGTGCTAGTTGGCAGGGGGTAGGCACCGGGGAGCTGTTTTTT.

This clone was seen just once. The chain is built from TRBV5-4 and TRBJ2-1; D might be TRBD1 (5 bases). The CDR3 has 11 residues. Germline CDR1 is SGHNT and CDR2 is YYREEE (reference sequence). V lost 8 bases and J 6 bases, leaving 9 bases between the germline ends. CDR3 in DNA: TGTGCCAGGGGGCCAATCAATGAGCAGTTCTTC. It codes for CARGPINEQFF. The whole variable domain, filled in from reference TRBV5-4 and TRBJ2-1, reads ETGVTQSPTHLIKTRGQQVTLRCSSQSGHNTVSWYQQALGQGPQFIFQYYREEENGRGNFPPRFSGLQFPNYSSELNVNALELDDSALYLCARGPINEQFFGPGTRLTVL.

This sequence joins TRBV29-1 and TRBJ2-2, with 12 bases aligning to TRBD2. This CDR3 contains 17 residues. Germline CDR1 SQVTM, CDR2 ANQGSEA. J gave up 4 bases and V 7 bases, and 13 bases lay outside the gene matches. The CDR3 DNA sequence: TGCAGCGCCTACCTAGCGGGGGGGCGGTTTGGCACCGGGGAGCTGTTTTTT. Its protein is CSAYLAGGRFGTGELFF.

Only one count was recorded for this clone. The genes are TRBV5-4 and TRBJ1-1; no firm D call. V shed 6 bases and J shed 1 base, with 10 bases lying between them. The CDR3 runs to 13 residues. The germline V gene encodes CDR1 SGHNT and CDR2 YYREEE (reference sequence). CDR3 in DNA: TGTGCCAGCACCCCCAAGGGGAACACTGAAGCTTTCTTT. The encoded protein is CASTPKGNTEAFF.

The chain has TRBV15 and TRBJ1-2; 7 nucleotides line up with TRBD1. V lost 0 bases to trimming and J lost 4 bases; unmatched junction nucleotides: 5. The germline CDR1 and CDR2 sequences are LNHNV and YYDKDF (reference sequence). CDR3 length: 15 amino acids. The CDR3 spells CATSRDRGTAYGYTF. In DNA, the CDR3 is TGTGCCACCAGCAGAGACCGCGGGACAGCCTATGGCTACACCTTC.

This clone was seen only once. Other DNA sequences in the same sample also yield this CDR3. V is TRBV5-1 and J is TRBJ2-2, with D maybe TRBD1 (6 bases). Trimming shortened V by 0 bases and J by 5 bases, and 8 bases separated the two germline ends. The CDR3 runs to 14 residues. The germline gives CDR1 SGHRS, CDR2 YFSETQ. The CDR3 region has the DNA TGCGCCAGCAGCTTGGCACAGGGAACCGGGGAGCTGTTTTTT. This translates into CASSLAQGTGELFF.

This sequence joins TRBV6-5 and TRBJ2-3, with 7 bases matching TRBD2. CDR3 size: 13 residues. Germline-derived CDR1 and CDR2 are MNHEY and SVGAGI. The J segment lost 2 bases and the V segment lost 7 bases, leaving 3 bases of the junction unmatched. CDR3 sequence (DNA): TGTGCCAGCAACGGGGGGATCACAGATACGCAGTATTTT. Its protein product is CASNGGITDTQYF.

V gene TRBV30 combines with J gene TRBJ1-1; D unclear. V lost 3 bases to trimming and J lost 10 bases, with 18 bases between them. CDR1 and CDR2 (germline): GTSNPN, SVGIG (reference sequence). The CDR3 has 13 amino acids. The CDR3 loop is CAWRPGSWTGAFF. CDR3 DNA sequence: TGTGCCTGGAGGCCGGGGAGTTGGACGGGAGCTTTCTTT. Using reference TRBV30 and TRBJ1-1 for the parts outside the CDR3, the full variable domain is SQTIHQWPATLVQPVGSPLSLECTVEGTSNPNLYWYRQAAGRGLQLLFYSVGIGQISSEVPQNLSASRPQDRQFILSSKKLLLSDSGFYLCAWRPGSWTGAFFGQGTRLTVV.

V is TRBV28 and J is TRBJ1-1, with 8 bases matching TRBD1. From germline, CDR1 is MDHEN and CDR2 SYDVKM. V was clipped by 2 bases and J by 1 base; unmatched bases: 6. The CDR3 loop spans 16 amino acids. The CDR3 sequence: CASSLGTGDGNTEAFF. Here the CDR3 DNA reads TGTGCCAGCAGTTTAGGGACAGGCGATGGGAACACTGAAGCTTTCTTT.